The 20 T cell receptor beta chains given below trace back to one sample, sequenced in a study of blood T cell repertoires in COVID-19. Repertoires were generated with immunoSEQ multiplex PCR, while TCRdb's copy carries only in-frame clones and drops some. Found here are 310,000 or so clones, 80% to 90% of them singletons; the top ten hold roughly a tenth. Sequenced material: peripheral blood. These receptors were taken from a man aged 25-45 years with COVID-19, enrolled during active disease.

The chain couples TRBV2 to TRBJ1-2, with a tentative D call TRBD1 (5 bases). The CDR3 has 15 residues. V was shortened by 6 bases and J by 7 bases, with 21 bases between the two germline ends. The germline CDR1 and CDR2 sequences are SNHLY and FYNNEI. As DNA, the CDR3 is TGTGCCAGCAGGCGCGACCTCAGGGAAACGCGTGGCTACACCTTC. Translating gives CASRRDLRETRGYTF.

V gene TRBV30 combines with J gene TRBJ2-3; D is perhaps TRBD2 (7 bases). This CDR3 contains 16 residues. Trimming removed 1 base at V and 0 bases at J, with 14 bases between. CDR1 GTSNPN and CDR2 SVGIG come from the germline V gene (reference sequence). For the CDR3, the DNA is TGTGCCTGGAGTGGGAGAAGCGGGACAAGCACAGATACGCAGTATTTT. The encoded protein is CAWSGRSGTSTDTQYF.

The chain uses TRBV20-1 and TRBJ2-7; D is ambiguous. Trimming stripped 2 bases from V and 3 bases from J, with 5 bases between. The CDR3 totals 11 residues. The germline gives CDR1 DFQATT, CDR2 SNEGSKA (reference sequence). The CDR3 spells CSARSSYEQYF. CDR3 DNA: TGCAGTGCTAGATCCAGCTACGAGCAGTACTTC.

V and J are TRBV7-2 and TRBJ1-1; possible D gene TRBD1, 6 bases. Trimming took off 1 base at V and 5 bases at J, with 17 bases between the two ends. The CDR3 is 16 residues long. The germline gives CDR1 SGHTA, CDR2 FQGNSA. DNA for the CDR3: TGTGCCAGCAGCTTAGTGGAGGGCGGGGGCAGGACTGAAGCTTTCTTT. This encodes CASSLVEGGGRTEAFF. Looking up the rest from reference TRBV7-2 and TRBJ1-1 gives the full variable domain: GAGVSQSPSNKVTEKGKDVELRCDPISGHTALYWYRQSLGQGLEFLIYFQGNSAPDKSGLPSDRFSAERTGGSVSTLTIQRTQQEDSAVYLCASSLVEGGGRTEAFFGQGTRLTVV.

CDR3 amino acids: CASSLRGRANTEAFF. The CDR3 nucleotides read TGTGCCAGCAGTTTAAGGGGGAGAGCGAACACTGAAGCTTTCTTT. The V gene is TRBV28, the J gene TRBJ1-1, with D perhaps matching TRBD1 (6 bases). This CDR3 spans 15 amino acids. The V end lost 2 bases, the J end lost 1 base, and 11 bases lay between the germline ends. Germline V CDR1 and CDR2: MDHEN, SYDVKM.

This chain uses TRBV20-1 with TRBJ1-1; TRBD1 agrees at 8 bases. The CDR3 is 11 amino acids. V lost 7 bases, J lost 3 bases, and 1 base stayed unmatched. Germline assignment: CDR1 DFQATT and CDR2 SNEGSKA (reference sequence). The CDR3 reads CSVRGHTEAFF. The CDR3 region has the DNA TGCAGTGTCAGGGGGCACACTGAAGCTTTCTTT.

The chain carries TRBV5-1 and TRBJ2-4; tentative D call: TRBD1 (6 bases). CDR1 is SGHRS and CDR2 is YFSETQ in the germline V gene. The CDR3 runs 14 residues. Trimming pared 0 bases from V and 5 bases from J, leaving 9 bases between. This CDR3 is CASSLARGQNIQYF. The CDR3 DNA reads TGCGCCAGCAGCTTGGCCAGGGGTCAAAACATTCAGTACTTC.

V and J are TRBV30 and TRBJ2-7; possibly TRBD2 for D (6 bases). Germline lookup yields CDR1 GTSNPN and CDR2 SVGIG (reference sequence). CDR3 length: 12 residues. Trimming pared 0 bases from V and 5 bases from J, leaving 8 bases between. CDR3: CAWSVTRHEQYF. CDR3 nucleotides: TGTGCCTGGAGTGTGACTAGGCACGAGCAGTACTTC. Together with reference TRBV30 and TRBJ2-7, the CDR3 gives the full variable domain: SQTIHQWPATLVQPVGSPLSLECTVEGTSNPNLYWYRQAAGRGLQLLFYSVGIGQISSEVPQNLSASRPQDRQFILSSKKLLLSDSGFYLCAWSVTRHEQYFGPGTRLTVT.

This rearrangement joins TRBV5-1 to TRBJ1-4; TRBD1 might be the D (5 bases). Germline V gene data show CDR1 as SGHRS and CDR2 as YFSETQ. The CDR3 consists of 14 residues. V dropped 4 bases and J dropped 8 bases, with 15 bases sitting between them. The CDR3 sequence is CASSPGYSGEKLFF. The CDR3 DNA sequence: TGCGCCAGCAGCCCAGGGTACAGTGGCGAAAAACTGTTTTTT.

Comment on this clone: Other DNA sequences within the sample encode an identical CDR3. The V call is TRBV20-1, the J call TRBJ1-1; TRBD1 might be the D (6 bases). The V gene's germline CDR1 is DFQATT and CDR2 SNEGSKA (reference sequence). The CDR3 extends over 11 amino acids. Trimming took 6 bases from V and 1 from J, leaving 6 bases between them. In DNA form, the CDR3 reads TGCAGTGCGGGGGCGAACACTGAAGCTTTCTTT. Translating gives CSAGANTEAFF.

The chain has TRBV9 and TRBJ2-2; 9 bases agree with TRBD1. CDR3 size: 15 residues. Germline V gene lookup returns CDR1 SGDLS and CDR2 YYNGEE. Trimming removed 0 bases from V and 6 bases from J; junction bases left unmatched: 3. CDR3 in amino acids: CASSVAQGASGELFF. The CDR3 DNA follows: TGTGCCAGCAGCGTAGCACAGGGGGCGTCCGGGGAGCTGTTTTTT. Filled out from reference TRBV9 and TRBJ2-2, the complete variable domain reads DSGVTQTPKHLITATGQRVTLRCSPRSGDLSVYWYQQSLDQGLQFLIQYYNGEERAKGNILERFSAQQFPDLHSELNLSSLELGDSALYFCASSVAQGASGELFFGEGSRLTVL.

This chain links TRBV18 with TRBJ2-7; D is possibly TRBD2 (6 bases). Between the trimmed V and J ends, which lost 3 bases and 1 base, there was a span of 10 bases. This CDR3 has 14 amino acids. The germline gives CDR1 KGHSH, CDR2 LQKENI. Here the CDR3 DNA reads TGTGCCAGCTCACCGTCCGGGACTTCCTACGAGCAGTACTTC. Amino acid sequence: CASSPSGTSYEQYF.

J is TRBJ1-1 and V is TRBV6-5; perhaps TRBD1 as D (6 bases). V was clipped by 6 bases and J by 4 bases, with 18 bases between them. The CDR3 contains 15 residues. Germline V gene lookup returns CDR1 MNHEY and CDR2 SVGAGI. The CDR3: CASSGQSSSITEAFF. The CDR3 nucleotides are TGTGCCAGCAGCGGACAGAGTTCTTCAATCACTGAAGCTTTCTTT.

This clone was picked up a small number of times. V gene TRBV15 combines with J gene TRBJ1-3; 7 bases are a match to TRBD1. The V gene end was trimmed by 5 bases and the J gene end by 0 bases; junction bases not matched to a gene: 7. The length of the CDR3 is 16 residues. The germline CDR1 and CDR2 sequences are LNHNV and YYDKDF (reference sequence). CDR3 bases: TGTGCCACCAGCGCAAGACAGGGAAGCTCTGGAAACACCATATATTTT. It is translated as CATSARQGSSGNTIYF.

V and J are TRBV28 and TRBJ2-3; possibly TRBD2 for D (5 bases). The CDR3 contains 13 residues. Germline lookup yields CDR1 MDHEN and CDR2 SYDVKM. V lost 6 bases to trimming and J lost 6 bases, with 13 bases between them. As DNA, the CDR3 is TGTGCCAGCAGCCCGGTCGTAGCGGATACGCAGTATTTT. It yields the protein CASSPVVADTQYF. The variable domain in full, completed from reference TRBV28 and TRBJ2-3, reads DVKVTQSSRYLVKRTGEKVFLECVQDMDHENMFWYRQDPGLGLRLIYFSYDVKMKEKGDIPEGYSVSREKKERFSLILESASTNQTSMYLCASSPVVADTQYFGPGTRLTVL.

This chain links TRBV4-2 with TRBJ2-1; TRBD1 might be the D (6 bases). This CDR3 comprises 14 residues. Deletions cut 8 bases from V and 3 bases from J, with 14 bases between. Per germline, CDR1 LGHNA and CDR2 YNFKEQ. CDR3 nucleotides: TGTGCCAGCGAAGGGGGAGACGGCTACAATGAGCAGTTCTTC. Its protein is CASEGGDGYNEQFF.

The chain has TRBV12-3 or TRBV12-4 and TRBJ1-6, with D hard to call. The CDR3 loop spans 13 amino acids. V gave up 1 base and J gave up 13 bases, with 11 bases separating them. CDR3 sequence (DNA): TGTGCCAGCAGTTTAGAATATTTTTCGCCCCTCCACTTT. It yields the protein CASSLEYFSPLHF.

The chain is built from TRBV6-5 and TRBJ1-5, with D perhaps matching TRBD1 (6 bases). Trimming pared 8 bases from V and 4 bases from J, leaving 12 bases between. Germline values: CDR1 MNHEY, CDR2 SVGAGI. There are 13 residues in the CDR3. The CDR3 DNA follows: TGTGCCAGCGGGGGCGGGTTAAATCAGCCCCAGCATTTT. Translation: CASGGGLNQPQHF.

This chain connects TRBV28 to TRBJ1-5, with 8 nucleotides matching TRBD1. Germline CDR1 MDHEN, CDR2 SYDVKM. This CDR3 region has 15 residues. V shed 6 bases and J 6 bases; nucleotides not matched to a gene: 10. The CDR3 DNA follows: TGTGCCAGCAGGCTCAGGGGGCGAGCCGGTCAGCCCCAGCATTTT. This translates into CASRLRGRAGQPQHF.

This clone was seen only once. A junction boundary mismatches the germline segment, possibly from a read error. This chain links TRBV28 with TRBJ1-5, with a possible D match to TRBD1 (6 bases). The CDR3 is 11 amino acids. CDR1 is MDHEN and CDR2 is SYDVKM in the germline V gene. The CDR3 sequence: CASIGWGQGYF. CDR3 coding DNA: TGTGCCAGCATAGGGTGGGGCCAGGGGTATTTT.